These 21 T cell receptor beta chains share one sample of origin, sequenced in a study of shared clonotypes between healthy human individuals (dated by TCRdb to the early 2020s). Library creation used the immunoSEQ multiplex PCR assay. Not all clones reach the TCRdb copy of this immuneACCESS table, which keeps in-frame sequences only. Checked studies attribute under half of the gap to unresolved V genes and leave the rest unexplained. Counted in this sample were 2 million to 2.5 million clones; around 95% of them appeared once. About 0.13% of the sample lies in the top ten. The sequenced material came from naive CD4+ T cells sorted from blood. The cell subset or site label, read with the paper, signifies: CD45RA+ positively selected. The receptor source for this set is a man aged 18 to 30 in good health.

This chain joins TRBV10-3 and TRBJ1-1; D perhaps matches TRBD1 (5 bases). Germline lookup yields CDR1 ENHRY and CDR2 SYGVKD. Between the trimmed V and J ends, which lost 0 bases and 0 bases, there was a span of 17 bases. The CDR3 contains 18 residues. CDR3 coding DNA: TGTGCCATCAGTGAGTCGAGACCGGGACTCGGATTGAACACTGAAGCTTTCTTT. It encodes CAISESRPGLGLNTEAFF.

This clone was counted ten times or more. At one end the junction does not follow the germline gene, possibly because of a read error. The chain has TRBV11-2 and TRBJ1-4; tentative D call: TRBD1 (6 bases). Germline CDR1 SGHAT, CDR2 FQNNGV. The CDR3 is 11 residues long. The CDR3 is CASSRGGGVSF. The DNA for the CDR3 is TGTGCCAGCAGCCGAGGGGGGGGAGTGAGTTTT. The complete variable domain, with remaining parts taken from reference TRBV11-2 and TRBJ1-4, reads EAGVAQSPRYKIIEKRQSVAFWCNPISGHATLYWYQQILGQGPKLLIQFQNNGVVDDSQLPKDRFSAERLKGVDSTLKIQPAKLEDSAVYLCASSRGGGVSFGSGTQLSVL.

The gene calls are TRBV5-1 and TRBJ1-6; D ambiguous. In germline, CDR1 is SGHRS, CDR2 YFSETQ. Trimming took 5 bases from V and 3 from J, leaving 6 bases between them. The CDR3 has 13 amino acids. CDR3 sequence reads: CASRDDYNSPLHF. The CDR3 DNA sequence: TGCGCCAGCAGGGACGACTATAATTCACCCCTCCACTTT.

Regarding this clone: Other DNA sequences in the same sample also yield this CDR3. This chain links TRBV6-5 with TRBJ1-2, with unresolved D. Trimming removed 6 bases from V and 0 bases from J, with 8 bases in between. There are 13 residues in the CDR3. Germline CDR1 is MNHEY and CDR2 is SVGAGI. DNA for the CDR3: TGTGCCAGCAGCTACACGGCTAACTATGGCTACACCTTC. Translation gives CASSYTANYGYTF.

The chain combines TRBV11-3 with TRBJ2-3; D unclear. V was cut by 1 base and J by 2 bases, with 13 bases left in between. From germline, CDR1 is SGHNT and CDR2 YENEEA. CDR3 length equals 16 residues. The CDR3 protein is CASSLGVSEHTDTQYF. In nucleotides, the CDR3 is TGTGCCAGCAGCTTAGGGGTCAGCGAACACACAGATACGCAGTATTTT. Full variable domain (missing parts from reference TRBV11-3 and TRBJ2-3): EAGVVQSPRYKIIEKKQPVAFWCNPISGHNTLYWYLQNLGQGPELLIRYENEEAVDDSQLPKDRFSAERLKGVDSTLKIQPAELGDSAVYLCASSLGVSEHTDTQYFGPGTRLTVL.

J is TRBJ1-5 and V is TRBV30; 8 positions agree with TRBD1. Germline assignment: CDR1 GTSNPN and CDR2 SVGIG (reference sequence). The V segment lost 0 bases and the J segment 1 base; nucleotides outside the gene matches: 8. This CDR3 region has 17 residues. The CDR3 sequence is CAWSVSRTGRSNQPQHF. CDR3 DNA sequence: TGTGCCTGGAGTGTATCTCGGACAGGGCGGAGCAATCAGCCCCAGCATTTT.

As regards this clone: This sample also contains other DNA sequences that code for the same CDR3. The chain uses TRBV11-2 and TRBJ1-1; 10 nucleotides agree with TRBD1. Germline V gives CDR1 SGHAT, CDR2 FQNNGV. The CDR3 extends over 14 amino acids. Germline trimming cut 5 bases from V and 2 bases from J; bases unmatched to any gene: 2. The CDR3 spells CASSRDRGNTEAFF. Written as DNA, the CDR3 is TGTGCCAGCAGCCGGGACAGGGGTAACACTGAAGCTTTCTTT.

V is TRBV11-2 and J is TRBJ2-1, with 9 bases fitting TRBD1. Germline values: CDR1 SGHAT, CDR2 FQNNGV. The CDR3 has 16 residues. J was trimmed by 7 bases and V by 0 bases; bases with no gene match: 7. In DNA, the CDR3 is TGTGCCAGCAGCTTAGATAGTGGGACAGGGAGAAATGAGCAGTTCTTC. Protein product: CASSLDSGTGRNEQFF.

The chain has TRBV5-1 and TRBJ2-3, with 7 nucleotides matching TRBD2. The CDR3 consists of 15 residues. V trimming: 3 bases; J trimming: 0 bases; junction bases outside the gene matches: 4. CDR1 SGHRS and CDR2 YFSETQ come from the germline V gene. CDR3 in amino acids: CASSSSGYSTDTQYF. The CDR3 DNA is TGCGCCAGCAGCTCTAGCGGCTATAGCACAGATACGCAGTATTTT. Together with reference TRBV5-1 and TRBJ2-3, the CDR3 gives the full variable domain: KAGVTQTPRYLIKTRGQQVTLSCSPISGHRSVSWYQQTPGQGLQFLFEYFSETQRNKGNFPGRFSGRQFSNSRSEMNVSTLELGDSALYLCASSSSGYSTDTQYFGPGTRLTVL.

The J gene is TRBJ1-3, the V gene TRBV5-1, with unresolved D. This CDR3 spans 17 amino acids. Germline values: CDR1 SGHRS, CDR2 YFSETQ. The V and J ends lost 4 bases and 1 base respectively, with 18 bases between them. The CDR3, as DNA: TGCGCCAGCAGCCTTGGCTCGACGGTCTTTTCTGGAAACACCATATATTTT. Protein product: CASSLGSTVFSGNTIYF.

The rearrangement links TRBV18 to TRBJ2-3, with D perhaps matching TRBD1 (6 bases). The CDR3 has 14 amino acids. The V end was cut by 3 bases, the J end by 13 bases, with 20 bases between. The V gene's germline CDR1 is KGHSH and CDR2 LQKENI. The CDR3 loop is CASSPTDSQGWEYF. The CDR3 nucleotides are TGTGCCAGCTCACCTACAGATTCGCAGGGGTGGGAGTATTTT.

In its sample, this clone was seen once. This chain links TRBV11-2 with TRBJ1-6; D uncertain. The CDR3 contains 14 residues. Trimming stripped 10 bases from V and 10 bases from J, with 20 bases between. Looked up from germline, CDR1 is SGHAT and CDR2 is FQNNGV. The CDR3, as DNA: TGTGCCACCTCAGAATCGGGGAAGTGGTCACCCCTCCACTTT. Its translation is CATSESGKWSPLHF. Looking up the rest from reference TRBV11-2 and TRBJ1-6 gives the full variable domain: EAGVAQSPRYKIIEKRQSVAFWCNPISGHATLYWYQQILGQGPKLLIQFQNNGVVDDSQLPKDRFSAERLKGVDSTLKIQPAKLEDSAVYLCATSESGKWSPLHFGNGTRLTVT.

As regards this clone: This may arise from a read error, as a much more abundant clone is one base away. Distinct nucleotide sequences in the sample also encode this CDR3. CDR3 residues: CAWNTENTEAFF. CDR3 sequence (DNA): TGTGCCTGGAATACGGAGAACACTGAAGCTTTCTTT. The gene calls are TRBV30 and TRBJ1-1; D call uncertain. Looked up from germline, CDR1 is GTSNPN and CDR2 is SVGIG (reference sequence). The CDR3 sequence is 12 residues long. V was shortened by 4 bases and J by 1 base, with 7 bases between the two germline ends.

The chain joins TRBV19 to TRBJ1-5; no firm D call. This CDR3 is built from 13 residues. Germline lookup yields CDR1 LNHDA and CDR2 SQIVND (reference sequence). V was pared by 4 bases and J by 5 bases, with 9 bases between. DNA for the CDR3: TGTGCCAGTAGTAGGTTTCTATATCAGCCCCAGCATTTT. It is translated as CASSRFLYQPQHF.

The chain recombines TRBV19 with TRBJ1-2; 11 bases are a match to TRBD1. This CDR3 is 18 amino acids long. CDR1 is LNHDA and CDR2 is SQIVND in the germline V gene (reference sequence). V was pared by 3 bases and J by 2 bases, with 11 bases of the junction left unmatched. CDR3 in amino acids: CASSMDRGRPSGNYGYTF. The CDR3 coding sequence is TGTGCCAGTAGTATGGACAGGGGGCGTCCGTCGGGGAACTATGGCTACACCTTC.

The table lists this clone with a count of one. This chain uses TRBV5-1 with TRBJ2-3; D is unclear. The CDR3 contains 16 residues. Trimming stripped 0 bases from V and 0 bases from J, with 11 bases between. Germline V gene data show CDR1 as SGHRS and CDR2 as YFSETQ. The CDR3 region is CASSLDSPKSTDTQYF. DNA for the CDR3: TGCGCCAGCAGCTTGGACAGCCCCAAGAGCACAGATACGCAGTATTTT.

This chain connects TRBV19 to TRBJ1-5; D uncertain. The ends were cut back, 3 bases at V and 3 bases at J, with 24 bases in the middle. This CDR3 is 19 amino acids long. CDR1 LNHDA and CDR2 SQIVND come from the germline V gene (reference sequence). The CDR3 sequence: CASSILHPLGRVNNQPQHF. The CDR3 DNA reads as TGTGCCAGTAGTATCCTCCACCCGCTAGGGCGGGTAAACAATCAGCCCCAGCATTTT. The full variable domain, with the rest looked up from reference TRBV19 and TRBJ1-5, is DGGITQSPKYLFRKEGQNVTLSCEQNLNHDAMYWYRQDPGQGLRLIYYSQIVNDFQKGDIAEGYSVSREKKESFPLTVTSAQKNPTAFYLCASSILHPLGRVNNQPQHFGDGTRLSIL.

The chain recombines TRBV28 with TRBJ2-7, with D perhaps given as TRBD1 or TRBD2 (5 bases each). CDR3 length equals 12 residues. With 5 bases removed from V and 12 bases from J, the gap between germline ends came to 17 bases. In germline, CDR1 is MDHEN, CDR2 SYDVKM. The CDR3 loop is CASSLSGALGYF. As DNA, the CDR3 is TGTGCCAGCAGTCTCTCCGGGGCCCTGGGGTACTTC.

The V gene is TRBV4-1, the J gene TRBJ2-7; 12 bases match TRBD1. From germline, CDR1 is MGHRA and CDR2 YSYEKL. Trimming cost V 3 bases and J 4 bases; bases outside gene matches: 7. This CDR3 is 16 amino acids long. The CDR3 DNA reads TGCGCCAGCAGCCATGGACCGGGACAGGGGGCTTACGAGCAGTACTTC. Its protein product is CASSHGPGQGAYEQYF.

V and J are TRBV19 and TRBJ2-5, with TRBD2 matching 13 bases. CDR1 is LNHDA and CDR2 is SQIVND in the germline V gene (reference sequence). The V segment lost 4 bases and the J segment 4 bases; nucleotides outside the gene matches: 6. The CDR3 is 16 amino acids. CDR3 sequence: CASSSGTSGIRETQYF. The CDR3 nucleotides are TGTGCCAGTAGTAGTGGGACTAGCGGGATTCGAGAGACCCAGTACTTC.

This rearrangement joins TRBV30 to TRBJ2-1; 10 bases align to TRBD1. The CDR3 covers 15 residues. The germline V gene has CDR1 GTSNPN and CDR2 SVGIG (reference sequence). J gave up 6 bases and V 3 bases, and 8 bases lay outside the gene matches. The CDR3: CAWSFGTGVVNEQFF. For the CDR3, the DNA is TGTGCCTGGAGCTTCGGGACAGGGGTTGTCAATGAGCAGTTCTTC. Filled out from reference TRBV30 and TRBJ2-1, the complete variable domain reads SQTIHQWPATLVQPVGSPLSLECTVEGTSNPNLYWYRQAAGRGLQLLFYSVGIGQISSEVPQNLSASRPQDRQFILSSKKLLLSDSGFYLCAWSFGTGVVNEQFFGPGTRLTVL.